This T cell receptor beta chain was sequenced during a study of blood T cell repertoires in COVID-19. At the level of the study: Researchers got acute and convalescent COVID-19 samples from the United States, Italy and Spain. PBMCs, B-cell-depleted T cells, or T cells provided the cDNA or gDNA that made up the material.

This CDR3 spans 15 amino acids. Profiled with immunoSEQ multiplex PCR; TCRdb holds only in-frame clones, not every one. The data contain around 500,000 clones, approximately 85% of them singletons. Sequencing was carried out using peripheral blood. This receptor was taken from a human donor in a cohort sampled during active COVID-19. The chain uses TRBV21-1 and TRBJ1-1; the table's TRBD1 call for D was not verified on the DNA. TRBV21-1 is classified as a pseudogene. The CDR3, as DNA: TGTGCCAGCAGCAGGGTGCAGGGGTATAATACTGAAGCTTTCTTT. Its translation is CASSRVQGYNTEAFF.